The 20 T cell receptor beta chains reported below all come from one sample, sequenced in a study of T cell changes during pregnancy in multiple sclerosis. Measured with immunoSEQ multiplex PCR; TCRdb has only the in-frame clones, and not every one. This table holds about 79,000 clones, just under 95% found once. Sample: peripheral blood, taken in the second trimester of pregnancy. Source of these receptors: a female donor in good health, enrolled as a control in a pregnancy study.

This chain connects TRBV27 to TRBJ2-3; maybe TRBD2 (5 bases). The germline gives CDR1 MNHEY, CDR2 SMNVEV (reference sequence). The CDR3 loop spans 15 amino acids. V was cut by 3 bases and J by 3 bases, with 13 bases left in between. Here the CDR3 reads CASSFGLLGTDTQYF. DNA of the CDR3: TGTGCCAGCAGTTTCGGACTCCTAGGGACAGATACGCAGTATTTT.

The rearrangement uses TRBV19 and TRBJ2-3; D is uncertain. The CDR3 covers 15 residues. Deletions cut 3 bases from V and 5 bases from J, with 15 bases between. Germline CDR1 LNHDA, CDR2 SQIVND (reference sequence). The CDR3 loop is CASSIGQPRVDTQYF. CDR3 in DNA: TGTGCCAGTAGTATCGGCCAGCCTCGGGTAGATACGCAGTATTTT.

The chain combines TRBV7-9 with TRBJ1-1, with no clear D. The V gene's germline CDR1 is SEHNR and CDR2 FQNEAQ (reference sequence). V shed 2 bases and J shed 5 bases, with 6 bases lying between them. The CDR3 loop spans 12 amino acids. CDR3: CASSLFRTEAFF. The CDR3, as DNA: TGTGCCAGCAGCTTATTTCGGACTGAAGCTTTCTTT.

The chain recombines TRBV6-5 with TRBJ1-2, with 8 bases lining up with TRBD1. From germline, CDR1 is MNHEY and CDR2 SVGAGI. The CDR3 has 15 residues. The J segment lost 4 bases and the V segment lost 2 bases, leaving 6 bases of the junction unmatched. The chain's CDR3 is CASSYLTGGLYGYTF. Written as DNA, the CDR3 is TGTGCCAGCAGTTACCTAACAGGGGGTCTCTATGGCTACACCTTC.

This clone was picked up one time. CDR3 protein: CASASIQGTDTQYF. As DNA, the CDR3 is TGTGCCAGCGCCTCAATCCAGGGGACAGATACGCAGTATTTT. The chain has TRBV11-2 and TRBJ2-3; possible D gene TRBD1, 6 bases. The germline gives CDR1 SGHAT, CDR2 FQNNGV. The V end was cut by 8 bases, the J end by 3 bases, with 15 bases between. This CDR3 comprises 14 residues.

This clone showed up just once. The rearrangement links TRBV11-3 to TRBJ2-5; 8 bases match TRBD2. The CDR3 extends over 16 amino acids. The V gene end was trimmed by 5 bases and the J gene end by 2 bases; junction bases not matched to a gene: 10. From germline, CDR1 is SGHNT and CDR2 YENEEA. The CDR3 DNA sequence: TGTGCCAGCAGCCCCGGGATTGGCGGGGGGCAAGAGACCCAGTACTTC. It encodes CASSPGIGGGQETQYF.

This chain uses TRBV19 with TRBJ1-2; tentatively, D is TRBD1 (6 bases). This CDR3 spans 14 amino acids. CDR1 LNHDA and CDR2 SQIVND come from the germline V gene (reference sequence). V was trimmed by 3 bases and J by 5 bases, leaving 13 bases between them. In DNA, the CDR3 is TGTGCCAGTAGTATCCGGACAGAGAATTATGGCTACACCTTC. It is translated as CASSIRTENYGYTF.

The rearrangement uses TRBV7-9 and TRBJ2-7; TRBD2 matches at 8 bases. The CDR3 is made up of 14 amino acids. Looked up from germline, CDR1 is SEHNR and CDR2 is FQNEAQ (reference sequence). V lost 3 bases to trimming and J lost 1 base; unmatched junction nucleotides: 2. The DNA for the CDR3 is TGTGCCAGCAGCTTCGGGGGGGAGTCCTACGAGCAGTACTTC. Its translation: CASSFGGESYEQYF.

V and J are TRBV5-8 and TRBJ1-4; 8 bases line up with TRBD1. The junction had 6 bases not matched to a gene; V was cut back by 4 bases and J by 10 bases. This CDR3 has 13 residues. Germline values: CDR1 SGHTS, CDR2 YDEGEE. The CDR3 sequence is CASSIRDRIKLFF. The CDR3 DNA reads as TGTGCCAGCAGCATCCGGGACAGGATAAAACTGTTTTTT.

V and J are TRBV30 and TRBJ2-3, with TRBD2 as a possible D gene (6 bases). With 2 bases removed from V and 0 bases from J, the gap between germline ends came to 9 bases. Per germline, CDR1 GTSNPN and CDR2 SVGIG (reference sequence). The CDR3 is 14 amino acids. The CDR3 is CAWSYSGSTDTQYF. The CDR3 DNA sequence: TGTGCCTGGAGTTATAGCGGTAGCACAGATACGCAGTATTTT.

This clone was observed once. The chain carries TRBV5-1 and TRBJ1-1, with a tentative D call TRBD1 (6 bases). V gave up 4 bases and J gave up 1 base, with 11 bases separating them. In germline, CDR1 is SGHRS, CDR2 YFSETQ. This CDR3 is 14 amino acids long. CDR3 sequence (DNA): TGCGCCAGCAGCCCGGGGGGACAGAACACTGAAGCTTTCTTT. Translating gives CASSPGGQNTEAFF.

The CDR3 here is CASSELGVGTDTQYF. DNA for the CDR3: TGTGCCAGCAGCGAACTAGGAGTTGGCACAGATACGCAGTATTTT. The rearrangement joins TRBV25-1 to TRBJ2-3; weak D call: TRBD2 (5 bases). V was clipped by 6 bases and J by 1 base, with 14 bases between them. The CDR3 sequence is 15 residues long. Germline V CDR1 and CDR2: MGHDK, SYGVNS.

This rearrangement joins TRBV9 to TRBJ1-2; TRBD1 is a possible D gene (5 bases). The V gene's germline CDR1 is SGDLS and CDR2 YYNGEE. CDR3 length: 14 residues. Trimming stripped 0 bases from V and 1 base from J, with 7 bases between. CDR3 loop: CASSVGQGNYGYTF. As DNA, the CDR3 is TGTGCCAGCAGCGTAGGCCAGGGTAACTATGGCTACACCTTC.

This clone was seen once. The rearrangement links TRBV15 to TRBJ1-1, with 9 positions matching TRBD1. The CDR3 extends over 14 amino acids. Germline V gene data show CDR1 as LNHNV and CDR2 as YYDKDF (reference sequence). V shed 6 bases, J shed 3 bases, and the junction held 5 bases outside the gene matches. For the CDR3, the DNA is TGTGCCACCAGGAGACAGGGGGATGACACTGAAGCTTTCTTT. Its protein is CATRRQGDDTEAFF.

The rearrangement uses TRBV18 and TRBJ2-1; 10 positions agree with TRBD1. CDR1 and CDR2 (germline): KGHSH, LQKENI. Trimming cost V 4 bases and J 9 bases; bases outside gene matches: 12. The CDR3 loop spans 16 amino acids. The CDR3 sequence is CASSRNRDRGRGEQFF. The CDR3 DNA is TGTGCCAGCTCACGAAACAGGGACAGGGGTCGCGGTGAGCAGTTCTTC.

The chain uses TRBV5-6 and TRBJ2-7; 11 bases line up with TRBD1. The junction had 3 bases not matched to a gene; V was cut back by 3 bases and J by 1 base. This CDR3 has 15 amino acids. Germline lookup yields CDR1 SGHDT and CDR2 YYEEEE. CDR3 protein: CASSYGTGGSYEQYF. The CDR3 DNA reads as TGTGCCAGCAGCTATGGGACAGGGGGTTCCTACGAGCAGTACTTC.

This chain links TRBV7-3 with TRBJ2-6; TRBD1 agrees at 7 bases. Germline loops: CDR1 SGHTA, CDR2 FQGTGA. The CDR3 runs to 16 residues. The V and J ends lost 7 bases and 0 bases, in that order; junction bases with no gene match: 6. This chain's CDR3 is CASNLGQISGANVLTF. CDR3 nucleotide sequence: TGTGCCAGCAATTTGGGACAGATCTCTGGGGCCAACGTCCTGACTTTC.

This chain links TRBV18 with TRBJ2-2; 10 bases agree with TRBD2. The junction had 10 bases not matched to a gene; V was cut back by 0 bases and J by 3 bases. Germline V gene sequence: CDR1 KGHSH, CDR2 LQKENI. CDR3 length: 19 residues. The CDR3 protein is CASSPPTAGGQADTGELFF. As DNA, the CDR3 is TGTGCCAGCTCACCACCGACAGCGGGGGGGCAGGCGGACACCGGGGAGCTGTTTTTT.

V is TRBV7-8 and J is TRBJ2-7; 7 bases map to TRBD1. Per the germline V gene, CDR1 is SGHVS and CDR2 is FQNEAQ. The trim removed 5 bases at V and 0 bases at J, leaving 13 bases unmatched. This CDR3 is built from 17 residues. CDR3 protein: CASSARPSGQSSYEQYF. The CDR3 DNA follows: TGTGCCAGCAGCGCTCGACCGTCGGGACAGAGCTCCTACGAGCAGTACTTC.

The V gene is TRBV11-1, the J gene TRBJ2-7; tentatively, D is TRBD1 (6 bases). The CDR3 sequence is 15 residues long. Germline V lookup: CDR1 SGHAT, CDR2 FQDESV (reference sequence). Trimming removed 1 base at V and 7 bases at J, with 17 bases between. The DNA of the CDR3 is TGTGCCAGCAGCTTAGATTCAGGGGCCCGGCGGGAGCAGTACTTC. Amino acid sequence: CASSLDSGARREQYF. The full variable domain, rest sourced from reference TRBV11-1 and TRBJ2-7, is EAEVAQSPRYKITEKSQAVAFWCDPISGHATLYWYRQILGQGPELLVQFQDESVVDDSQLPKDRFSAERLKGVDSTLKIQPAELGDSAMYLCASSLDSGARREQYFGPGTRLTVT.